This T cell receptor (beta chain) was observed in a study of CD8+ T cells in alopecia areata. The wider study: Treated patients swallowed 5 to 10 mg of oral tofacitinib twice daily. Study-level points and caveats: Greater clonality was observed in lesional scalp samples, especially alopecia totalis/universalis, versus normal scalp. A large proportion of expanded lesional clones were detected persisting in scalp and blood during tofacitinib.

This clone was observed a single time. Antigen: not known. The treatment was: oral pan-JAK inhibitor, 5-10 mg twice daily. It was cDNA, reverse transcribed from extracted RNA, that served as the sequencing template. Profiled with immunoSEQ multiplex PCR; TCRdb holds only in-frame clones, not every one. The sample holds 90,000 or so clones, 44% seen once. The ends were cut back, 5 bases at V and 5 bases at J, with 14 bases in the middle. This CDR3 is 14 amino acids long. Germline loops: CDR1 SEHNR, CDR2 FQNEAQ (reference sequence). The TCR was taken from a human donor with alopecia areata. The chain couples TRBV7-9 to TRBJ2-3; D may be TRBD1 (5 bases). Sequenced material: CD8+ T cells sorted from blood, taken at week 24, from a patient treated with tofacitinib. The CDR3 sequence is CASSPITQGDTQYF. The CDR3 DNA reads TGTGCCAGCAGCCCAATAACCCAGGGAGATACGCAGTATTTT.